One T cell receptor (beta chain) is described in this entry. The antigen this receptor binds is unknown. No clone much larger than this one lies a single base away; base qualities are absent. The source of the sample is a study of blood T cell repertoires in COVID-19 (TCRdb year 2020). As for the study more broadly: Samples from collaborators originated in the United States, Italy and Spain and spanned both the acute and convalescent phases of COVID-19. Sample metadata almost always included a de-identified subject ID, COVID-19 status, age in years and sex. The material from the prospective study consisted of cDNA or gDNA derived from T cells, B-cell-depleted T cells, or PBMCs. Deeply sampled blood TCRbeta repertoires from subjects exposed to, actively infected with, or recovered from COVID-19 were included in the dataset. Where HLA class I and class II types were available, the types were taken from metadata supplied by the sample provider, not from assay-based typing. Samples came from the ongoing ImmuneRACE study (first 160 participants) plus 1,254 subjects from 6 global collaborators. The repertoires were made available in a free public database intended to serve as a resource for research on the immune response to SARS-CoV-2. Study-level results and caveats: The amount of clinical and demographic metadata varied by source and participant and was provided uncurated.

TCRbeta CDR3 regions were amplified from genomic DNA using the immunoSEQ Assay, a bias-controlled multiplex PCR. The authors' analysis ran thus. Within the assay, amplification of reference gene primers was used to estimate how many nucleated cells each sample contained. Sequence reads were collapsed and filtered to measure the absolute abundance of every unique TCRbeta CDR3 rearrangement. For each sample, productive Simpson clonality was calculated by taking the square root of Simpson's diversity index across productive rearrangements. The table was pulled from immuneACCESS by TCRdb, which kept in-frame rearrangements only. Such tables lose some clones; where checked, under half of the loss comes from unresolved V genes, and the rest has no known cause. For V, J and clone size, that table is used; D and trimming come from the DNA. The table for this sample lists some 250,000 clones; about four fifths of them were counted only once. The top ten constitute approximately 7.5% of the sample.

Trimming removed 5 bases from V and 1 base from J, leaving 8 bases between the germline ends. Including cysteine and phenylalanine, the CDR3 has 13 amino acids. Of all the DNA, just the CDR3 is kept, 39 bases in frame from base 1. The germline V gene encodes CDR1 MNHNY and CDR2 SVGAGI (reference sequence). In Seattle, one collaborating source enrolled patients while the infection was active and tracked those patients longitudinally over the course of disease. The collaborating institutions used their own protocols to collect whole blood in K2EDTA tubes. For TCRbeta analysis, collaborators shipped samples in one of three forms: frozen whole blood, isolated PBMCs, or DNA extracted from either of those sample types.

Sequences were obtained from peripheral blood. This clonotype was sampled from a woman of 80 years or more with COVID-19, enrolled during active disease. The chain joins TRBV6-6 to TRBJ1-1; there is no confident call for the D gene. The DNA sequence is as follows: TGTGCCAGCAGTCCCCGGGAGAACACTGAAGCTTTCTTT. The resulting protein is CASSPRENTEAFF.